Sequencing of this T cell receptor beta chain was carried out in a study of vaccination and CD4 T cells after COVID-19. About the study: The authors used overlapping spike peptides from SARS-CoV-2, HCoV-NL63, HCoV-OC43 and HCoV-229E to stimulate cells.

A remark on this clonotype: Antigen: not known.

The assay that was used to sequence DNA from cultured CD4+ T cells was the Oncomine TCR Beta short-read assay. TCRdb used MiXCR to reprocess the PCR reads, holding one entry per CDR3 protein. The repertoire holds some 9,600 distinct CDR3 sequences, with almost 60% as singletons. The treatment here: 10-day PBMC culture with coronavirus spike peptide pools or control peptides (ViraFEST assay). Sequencing used CD4+ T cells from blood, cultured in vitro. The clonotype comes from a human donor who had recovered from COVID-19.

Here the CDR3 reads CASQRGTRDEQYF. DNA for the CDR3: TGTGCCAGCCAGCGGGGAACCCGGGACGAGCAGTACTTC. The chain has TRBV19 and TRBJ2-7, with 7 bases lining up with TRBD2. Germline CDR1 LNHDA, CDR2 SQIVND (reference sequence). Trimming cost V 9 bases and J 5 bases; bases outside gene matches: 10. CDR3 size: 13 residues.